A single sample gave rise to the 9 T cell receptor beta chains below, sequenced in a study of cytotoxic CD8 clonotypes in ibrutinib-treated CLL (dated by TCRdb to the early 2020s). Receptor amplification or capture employed the immunoSEQ multiplex PCR assay. TCRdb mirrors the immuneACCESS table, restricted to in-frame sequences. Some clones are absent from its copies; in checked studies, under half trace to an unresolved V gene, and the reason for the others is unknown. The sample data list about 13,000 clones, and roughly 70% of these were observed just once. The top ten hold about 5.7% of the sample. The sample in question was PBMCs, obtained before ibrutinib treatment. These receptors all stem from a human donor with chronic lymphocytic leukemia.

The V call is TRBV28, the J call TRBJ2-7; TRBD1 is a possible D gene (5 bases). The CDR3 runs to 14 residues. Germline values: CDR1 MDHEN, CDR2 SYDVKM. V shed 9 bases and J shed 5 bases, with 20 bases lying between them. For the CDR3, the DNA is TGTGCCAGGCCCCCCCCCACAGGAGACCACGAGCAGTACTTC. Translating it yields CARPPPTGDHEQYF.

The chain links TRBV7-2 to TRBJ2-5; 9 nucleotides match TRBD2. Per the germline V gene, CDR1 is SGHTA and CDR2 is FQGNSA. V lost 2 bases to trimming and J lost 1 base; unmatched junction nucleotides: 2. This CDR3 comprises 15 residues. DNA of the CDR3: TGTGCCAGCAGCTTACTAGCGGGACCCCAAGAGACCCAGTACTTC. Its protein product is CASSLLAGPQETQYF. The full variable domain, rest sourced from reference TRBV7-2 and TRBJ2-5, is GAGVSQSPSNKVTEKGKDVELRCDPISGHTALYWYRQSLGQGLEFLIYFQGNSAPDKSGLPSDRFSAERTGGSVSTLTIQRTQQEDSAVYLCASSLLAGPQETQYFGPGTRLLVL.

This clone was detected a few times. The V and J genes are TRBV4-3 and TRBJ1-3, with D perhaps TRBD1 (6 bases). The length of the CDR3 is 15 residues. Germline assignment: CDR1 LGHNA and CDR2 YSLEER. Trimming took 5 bases from V and 4 from J, leaving 15 bases between them. The CDR3 here is CASSSVAGAGNTIYF. CDR3 nucleotide sequence: TGCGCCAGCAGCTCCGTCGCAGGGGCAGGAAACACCATATATTTT.

The sample holds one count of this clone. The chain combines TRBV18 with TRBJ1-3; D is undetermined. CDR1 is KGHSH, CDR2 LQKENI, per germline. Trimming took off 3 bases at V and 2 bases at J, with 5 bases between the two ends. The CDR3 contains 13 residues. The DNA of the CDR3 is TGTGCCAGCTCACCCGGGACTGGAAACACCATATATTTT. This translates into CASSPGTGNTIYF.

The chain links TRBV5-1 to TRBJ2-3; no clear D. Looked up from germline, CDR1 is SGHRS and CDR2 is YFSETQ. The CDR3 has 15 amino acids. With 3 bases removed from V and 0 bases from J, the gap between germline ends came to 11 bases. The CDR3: CASSSQWVSTDTQYF. The CDR3 coding sequence is TGCGCCAGCAGCTCCCAGTGGGTCAGCACAGATACGCAGTATTTT. Using reference TRBV5-1 and TRBJ2-3 for the parts outside the CDR3, the full variable domain is KAGVTQTPRYLIKTRGQQVTLSCSPISGHRSVSWYQQTPGQGLQFLFEYFSETQRNKGNFPGRFSGRQFSNSRSEMNVSTLELGDSALYLCASSSQWVSTDTQYFGPGTRLTVL.

The rearrangement uses TRBV4-3 and TRBJ2-1; D is perhaps TRBD2 (6 bases). Germline loops: CDR1 LGHNA, CDR2 YSLEER. The CDR3 has 19 residues. V was clipped by 1 base and J by 0 bases, with 19 bases between them. The CDR3 region is CASSQGDLYSEYSYNEQFF. CDR3 DNA: TGCGCCAGCAGCCAAGGGGACTTATATTCGGAGTACTCCTACAATGAGCAGTTCTTC.

Regarding this clone: One junction end does not reproduce the germline sequence, and a read error may be involved. As DNA, the CDR3 is TGCGCCAGCAGCTTGAGGGACAGGGGGGGCCGGGTCTTC. Translating gives CASSLRDRGGRVF. The genes are TRBV5-1 and TRBJ2-1; TRBD1 agrees at 11 bases. CDR1 is SGHRS, CDR2 YFSETQ, per germline. The CDR3 has 13 residues. Variable domain in full (rest from reference TRBV5-1 and TRBJ2-1): KAGVTQTPRYLIKTRGQQVTLSCSPISGHRSVSWYQQTPGQGLQFLFEYFSETQRNKGNFPGRFSGRQFSNSRSEMNVSTLELGDSALYLCASSLRDRGGRVFGPGTRLTVL.

The CDR3 region is CASSPPALIANYGYTF. The CDR3 region has the DNA TGTGCCAGCTCACCACCAGCCTTGATAGCTAACTATGGCTACACCTTC. V gene TRBV18 combines with J gene TRBJ1-2; D call uncertain. Germline CDR1 is KGHSH and CDR2 is LQKENI. Trimming removed 0 bases from V and 0 bases from J, with 11 bases in between. The CDR3 extends over 16 amino acids.

V usage is TRBV11-1 and J usage is TRBJ1-1; weak D call: TRBD1 (5 bases). Germline V gene data show CDR1 as SGHAT and CDR2 as FQDESV (reference sequence). Trimming removed 10 bases from V and 4 bases from J, with 13 bases in between. CDR3 length: 12 residues. CDR3 in amino acids: CATGTSGTEAFF. Here the CDR3 DNA reads TGTGCCACCGGGACCTCGGGCACTGAAGCTTTCTTT.